This T cell receptor (beta chain) is from a study of blood T cells in healthy people across ages. Study-level findings and limits: Compared with aged donors, long-lived donors showed fewer expanded clones, suggesting selection.

In the case of this clonotype: What it binds is unknown.

The use of a sample-barcoded 5' primer and a J-beta primer mix characterized a second PCR of about 7 to 12 cycles. TCRdb re-called the 5' RACE reads with MiXCR, one entry per CDR3 protein. The table has approximately 730,000 distinct CDR3 sequences, around 46% seen once. The V end was cut by 0 bases, the J end by 3 bases, with 9 bases between. Germline CDR1 reads SGDLS; CDR2 reads YYNGEE. This CDR3 comprises 14 residues. The chain joins TRBV9 to TRBJ1-1; D is uncertain. The source is a woman aged 60-75 years in good health. The specimen sequenced was blood. The CDR3 loop reads CASSVGTKDTEAFF. As DNA, the CDR3 is TGTGCCAGCAGCGTAGGGACGAAGGACACTGAAGCTTTCTTT.